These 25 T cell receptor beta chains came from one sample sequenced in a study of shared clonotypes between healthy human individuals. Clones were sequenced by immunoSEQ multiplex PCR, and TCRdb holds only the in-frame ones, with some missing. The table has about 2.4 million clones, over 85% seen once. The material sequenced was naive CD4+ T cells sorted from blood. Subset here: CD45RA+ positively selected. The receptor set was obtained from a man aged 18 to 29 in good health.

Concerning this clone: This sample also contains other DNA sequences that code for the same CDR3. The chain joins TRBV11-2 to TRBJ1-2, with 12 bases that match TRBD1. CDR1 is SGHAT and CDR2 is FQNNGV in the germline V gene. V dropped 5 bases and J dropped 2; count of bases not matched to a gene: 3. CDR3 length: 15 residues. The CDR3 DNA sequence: TGTGCCAGCAGCGCGGGACAGGGGGCAAACTATGGCTACACCTTC. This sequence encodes CASSAGQGANYGYTF. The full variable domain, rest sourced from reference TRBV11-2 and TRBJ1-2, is EAGVAQSPRYKIIEKRQSVAFWCNPISGHATLYWYQQILGQGPKLLIQFQNNGVVDDSQLPKDRFSAERLKGVDSTLKIQPAKLEDSAVYLCASSAGQGANYGYTFGSGTRLTVV.

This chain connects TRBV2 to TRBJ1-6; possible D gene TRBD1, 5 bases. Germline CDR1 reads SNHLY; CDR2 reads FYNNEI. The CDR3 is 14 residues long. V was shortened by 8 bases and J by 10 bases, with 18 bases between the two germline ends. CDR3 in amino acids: CASQQVESRSPLHF. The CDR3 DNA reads TGTGCCAGCCAACAGGTGGAATCGAGATCACCCCTCCACTTT.

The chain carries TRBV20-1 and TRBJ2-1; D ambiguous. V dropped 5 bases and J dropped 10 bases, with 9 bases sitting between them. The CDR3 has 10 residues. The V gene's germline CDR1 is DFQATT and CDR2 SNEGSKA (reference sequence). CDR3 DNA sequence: TGCAGTGCTTCTAGGCAGGAGCAGTTCTTC. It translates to CSASRQEQFF.

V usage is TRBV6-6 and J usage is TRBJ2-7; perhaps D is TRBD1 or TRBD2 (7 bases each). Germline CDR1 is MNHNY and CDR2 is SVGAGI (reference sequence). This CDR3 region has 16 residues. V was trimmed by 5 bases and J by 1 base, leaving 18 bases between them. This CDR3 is CASSHPGGAPSYEQYF. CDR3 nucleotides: TGTGCCAGCAGTCACCCAGGGGGGGCGCCTTCCTACGAGCAGTACTTC.

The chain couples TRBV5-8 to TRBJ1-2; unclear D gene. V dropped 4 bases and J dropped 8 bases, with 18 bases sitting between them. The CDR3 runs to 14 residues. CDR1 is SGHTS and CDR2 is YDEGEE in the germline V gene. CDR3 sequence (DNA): TGTGCCAGCAGCCCCGGGCCTTCTGCCGGCGGCTACACCTTC. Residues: CASSPGPSAGGYTF.

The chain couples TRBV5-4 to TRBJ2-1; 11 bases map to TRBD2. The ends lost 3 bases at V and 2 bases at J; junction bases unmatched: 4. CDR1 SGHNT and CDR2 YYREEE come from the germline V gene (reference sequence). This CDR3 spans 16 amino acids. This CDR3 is CASSSPSGGPYNEQFF. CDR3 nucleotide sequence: TGTGCCAGCAGCTCCCCTAGCGGGGGGCCCTACAATGAGCAGTTCTTC.

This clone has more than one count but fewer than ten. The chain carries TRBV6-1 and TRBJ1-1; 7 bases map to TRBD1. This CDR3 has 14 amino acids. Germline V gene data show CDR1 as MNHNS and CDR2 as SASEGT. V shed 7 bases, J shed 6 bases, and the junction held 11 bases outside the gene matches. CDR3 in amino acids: CASTAGGGVPEAFF. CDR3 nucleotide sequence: TGTGCCAGCACGGCAGGAGGGGGCGTACCTGAAGCTTTCTTT.

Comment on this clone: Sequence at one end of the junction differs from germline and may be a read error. Written as DNA, the CDR3 is TGTGCCTGGAAAAACGACAAGTCCTACGAGCAATACTTC. It is translated as CAWKNDKSYEQYF. This chain connects TRBV30 to TRBJ2-7, with unresolved D. Germline CDR1 reads GTSNPN; CDR2 reads SVGIG (reference sequence). The CDR3 consists of 13 residues.

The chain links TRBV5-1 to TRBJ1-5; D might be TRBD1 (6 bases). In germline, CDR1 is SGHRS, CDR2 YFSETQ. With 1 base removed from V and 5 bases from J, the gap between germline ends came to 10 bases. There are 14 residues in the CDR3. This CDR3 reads CASSLQGRDQPQHF. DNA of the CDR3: TGCGCCAGCAGCTTGCAGGGGAGAGATCAGCCCCAGCATTTT.

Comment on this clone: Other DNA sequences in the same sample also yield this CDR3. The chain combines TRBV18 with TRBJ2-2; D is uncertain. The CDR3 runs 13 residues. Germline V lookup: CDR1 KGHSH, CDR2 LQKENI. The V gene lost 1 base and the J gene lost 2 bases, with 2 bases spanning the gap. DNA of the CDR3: TGTGCCAGCTCACCACTCAACACCGGGGAGCTGTTTTTT. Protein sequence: CASSPLNTGELFF.

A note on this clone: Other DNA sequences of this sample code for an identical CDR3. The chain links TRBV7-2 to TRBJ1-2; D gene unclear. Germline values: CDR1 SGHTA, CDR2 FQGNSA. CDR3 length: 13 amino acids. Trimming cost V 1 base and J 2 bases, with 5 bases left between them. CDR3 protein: CASSLDGNYGYTF. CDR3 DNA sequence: TGTGCCAGCAGCTTAGATGGGAACTATGGCTACACCTTC.

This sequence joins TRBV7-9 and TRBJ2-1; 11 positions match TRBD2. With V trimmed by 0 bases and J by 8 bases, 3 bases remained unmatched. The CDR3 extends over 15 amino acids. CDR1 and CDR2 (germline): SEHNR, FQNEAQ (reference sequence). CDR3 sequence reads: CASSLAGTSGDEQFF. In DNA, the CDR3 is TGTGCCAGCAGCTTAGCGGGGACTAGCGGCGATGAGCAGTTCTTC.

The CDR3 region has the DNA TGCGCCAGACGACTAGCGGCTCCGAACACCGGGGAGCTGTTTTTT. It is translated as CARRLAAPNTGELFF. J is TRBJ2-2 and V is TRBV5-1; 9 bases match TRBD2. The CDR3 has 15 residues. Germline-derived CDR1 and CDR2 are SGHRS and YFSETQ. V was pared by 8 bases and J by 0 bases, with 5 bases of the junction left unmatched.

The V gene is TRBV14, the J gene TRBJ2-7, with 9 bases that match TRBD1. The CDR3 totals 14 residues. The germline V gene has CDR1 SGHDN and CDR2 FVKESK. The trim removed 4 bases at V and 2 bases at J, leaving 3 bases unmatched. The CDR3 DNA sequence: TGTGCCAGCAGCCGCGGGACAGGGCCCTACGAGCAGTACTTC. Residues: CASSRGTGPYEQYF.

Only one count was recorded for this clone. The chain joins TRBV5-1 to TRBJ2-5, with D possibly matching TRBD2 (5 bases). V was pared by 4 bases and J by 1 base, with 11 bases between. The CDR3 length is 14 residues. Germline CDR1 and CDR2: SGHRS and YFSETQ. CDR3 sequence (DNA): TGCGCCAGCAGCCGGGATACCCTCCAAGAGACCCAGTACTTC. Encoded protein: CASSRDTLQETQYF.

The CDR3 DNA follows: TGTGCCAGCAGCTTTCCGGGACTAGCGAACACCGGGGAGCTGTTTTTT. This translates into CASSFPGLANTGELFF. The chain uses TRBV7-9 and TRBJ2-2; TRBD2 matches 8 bases. This CDR3 spans 16 amino acids. V gave up 3 bases and J gave up 0 bases; unmatched junction bases: 3. The germline V gene encodes CDR1 SEHNR and CDR2 FQNEAQ (reference sequence).

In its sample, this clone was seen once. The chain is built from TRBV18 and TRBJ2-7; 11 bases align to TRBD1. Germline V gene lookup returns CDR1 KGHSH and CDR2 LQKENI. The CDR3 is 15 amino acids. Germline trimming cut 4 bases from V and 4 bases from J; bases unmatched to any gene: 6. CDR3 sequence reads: CASSQRTGGFYEQYF. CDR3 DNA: TGTGCCAGCTCACAACGGACAGGGGGCTTTTACGAGCAGTACTTC.

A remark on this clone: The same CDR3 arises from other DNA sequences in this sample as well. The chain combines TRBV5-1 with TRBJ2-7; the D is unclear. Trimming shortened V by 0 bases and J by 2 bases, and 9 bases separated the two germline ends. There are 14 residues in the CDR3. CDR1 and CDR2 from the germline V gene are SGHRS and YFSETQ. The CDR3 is CASSLGLITYEQYF. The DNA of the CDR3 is TGCGCCAGCAGCTTGGGGCTAATTACCTACGAGCAGTACTTC. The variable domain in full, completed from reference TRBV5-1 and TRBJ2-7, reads KAGVTQTPRYLIKTRGQQVTLSCSPISGHRSVSWYQQTPGQGLQFLFEYFSETQRNKGNFPGRFSGRQFSNSRSEMNVSTLELGDSALYLCASSLGLITYEQYFGPGTRLTVT.

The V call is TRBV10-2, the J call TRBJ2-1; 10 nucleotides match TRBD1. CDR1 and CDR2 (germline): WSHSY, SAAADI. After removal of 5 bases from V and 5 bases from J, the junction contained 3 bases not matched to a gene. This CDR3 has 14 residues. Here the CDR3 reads CASSWTGGHNEQFF. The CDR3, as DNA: TGCGCCAGCAGTTGGACAGGGGGGCACAATGAGCAGTTCTTC.

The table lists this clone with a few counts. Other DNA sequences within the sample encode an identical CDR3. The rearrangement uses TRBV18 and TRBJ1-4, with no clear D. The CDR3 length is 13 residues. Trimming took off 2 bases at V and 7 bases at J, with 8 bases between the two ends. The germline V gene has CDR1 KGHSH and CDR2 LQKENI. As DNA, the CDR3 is TGTGCCAGCTCACCAGGGGTCGCTGAAAAACTGTTTTTT. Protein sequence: CASSPGVAEKLFF.

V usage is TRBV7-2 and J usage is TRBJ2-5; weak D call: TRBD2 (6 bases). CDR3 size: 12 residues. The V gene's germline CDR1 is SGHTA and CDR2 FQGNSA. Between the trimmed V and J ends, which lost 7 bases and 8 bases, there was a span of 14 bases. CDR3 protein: CASTGGALTQYF. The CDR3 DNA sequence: TGTGCCAGCACCGGGGGTGCGCTAACCCAGTACTTC.

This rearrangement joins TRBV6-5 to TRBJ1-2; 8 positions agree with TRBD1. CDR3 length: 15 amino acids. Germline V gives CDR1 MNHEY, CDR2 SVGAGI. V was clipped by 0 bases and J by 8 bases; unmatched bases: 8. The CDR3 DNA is TGTGCCAGCAGTTACTCGAGGACAGGGAGGGAAGGCTACACCTTC. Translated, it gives CASSYSRTGREGYTF.

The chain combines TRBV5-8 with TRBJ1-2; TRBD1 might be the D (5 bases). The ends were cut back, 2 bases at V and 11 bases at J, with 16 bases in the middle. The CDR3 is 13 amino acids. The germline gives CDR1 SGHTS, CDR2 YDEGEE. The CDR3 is CASSLSRGGPYTF. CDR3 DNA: TGTGCCAGCAGCTTATCTCGTGGGGGACCGTACACCTTC.

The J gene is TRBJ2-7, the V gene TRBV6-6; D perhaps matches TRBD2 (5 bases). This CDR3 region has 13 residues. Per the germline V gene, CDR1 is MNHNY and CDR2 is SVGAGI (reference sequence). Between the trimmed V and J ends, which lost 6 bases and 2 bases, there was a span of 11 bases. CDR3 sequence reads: CASRRTAPYEQYF. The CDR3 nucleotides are TGTGCCAGCAGGCGGACTGCCCCCTACGAGCAGTACTTC.

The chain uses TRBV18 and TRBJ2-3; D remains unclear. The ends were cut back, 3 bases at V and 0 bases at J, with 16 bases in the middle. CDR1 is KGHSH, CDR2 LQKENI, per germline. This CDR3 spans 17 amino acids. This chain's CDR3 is CASSPTVGQSSTDTQYF. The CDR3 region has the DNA TGTGCCAGCTCACCGACCGTAGGGCAGTCTAGCACAGATACGCAGTATTTT.